A selection of T cell receptor beta chains follows, all from one sample in a study of radiotherapy plus CTLA-4 blockade in lung cancer. TCRdb's copy holds only in-frame clones and misses some; the assay was immunoSEQ multiplex PCR. This sample carries 75,000 to 100,000 clones, approximately 72% of them seen once, and the ten largest clones take approximately 2.8%. Sequencing was performed on peripheral blood, taken from a patient treated with radiotherapy plus ipilimumab. The receptors come from a human donor with non-small cell lung cancer who had a partial response to radiotherapy plus ipilimumab. Some clones in this sample may be carry-over from other donors' samples. Each CDR3 is given with its conserved first and last residue. D genes are given only for firm matches. Where a row states a size, it is once, few, many or the class of an expanded clone; other rows omit it.

d_call: TRBD2; j_call: TRBJ2-7; v_call: TRBV5-1; clone_size: once; cdr3_nt: TGCGCCAGCAGTGGGCTTCTGGGGGGGGGTGGCGAGCAGTACTTC; cdr3_aa: CASSGLLGGGGEQYF
d_call: TRBD2; j_call: TRBJ2-2; v_call: TRBV6-6; clone_size: .; cdr3_nt: TGTGCCGTCCGGGGGGGCGTTGACACCGGGGAGCTGTTTTTT; cdr3_aa: CAVRGGVDTGELFF
d_call: .; j_call: TRBJ2-7; v_call: TRBV11-2; clone_size: .; cdr3_nt: TGTGCCAGCAGCTTGGGGTTAGCAGGGGCCGAGCAGTACTTC; cdr3_aa: CASSLGLAGAEQYF
d_call: .; j_call: TRBJ2-2; v_call: TRBV2; clone_size: once; cdr3_nt: TGTGCTATCAGGGGACACTGGAACACCGGGGAGCTGTTTTTT; cdr3_aa: CAIRGHWNTGELFF
d_call: .; j_call: TRBJ2-5; v_call: TRBV7-3; clone_size: .; cdr3_nt: TGTGCCAGCAGCTCGGCTCAGGGCTGGGAGACCCAGTACTTC; cdr3_aa: CASSSAQGWETQYF
d_call: .; j_call: TRBJ1-2; v_call: TRBV7-2; clone_size: once; cdr3_nt: TGTGCCAGCAGCCCGGGGGGTTTTGACTATGGCTACACCTTC; cdr3_aa: CASSPGGFDYGYTF
d_call: .; j_call: TRBJ2-1; v_call: TRBV10-2; clone_size: .; cdr3_nt: TGCGCCAGCAGAGAGATCGGACAGTACAATGAGCAGTTCTTC; cdr3_aa: CASREIGQYNEQFF
d_call: TRBD2; j_call: TRBJ2-7; v_call: TRBV10-3; clone_size: .; cdr3_nt: TGTGCCATCGGACTAGCGGGAGGTTCGAGCGAGCAGTACTTC; cdr3_aa: CAIGLAGGSSEQYF
d_call: TRBD1; j_call: TRBJ1-1; v_call: TRBV11-3; clone_size: .; cdr3_nt: TGTGCCAGCAGCTTAGATCAGGGGGCGAAGACTGAAGCTTTCTTT; cdr3_aa: CASSLDQGAKTEAFF
d_call: .; j_call: TRBJ1-4; v_call: TRBV2; clone_size: .; cdr3_nt: TGTGCCAGCTCTTGGCTGATTAATGAAAAACTGTTTTTT; cdr3_aa: CASSWLINEKLFF
d_call: .; j_call: TRBJ1-3; v_call: TRBV21-1; clone_size: .; cdr3_nt: TGTGCCAGCAGCAAAGAGGGGGACAGGGATTCTGGAAACACCATATATTTT; cdr3_aa: CASSKEGDRDSGNTIYF
d_call: .; j_call: TRBJ2-2; v_call: TRBV5-1; clone_size: .; cdr3_nt: TGCGCCAGCAGCTTCTACGCAGGGTCGAGCACCGGGGAGCTGTTTTTT; cdr3_aa: CASSFYAGSSTGELFF
d_call: .; j_call: TRBJ1-5; v_call: TRBV7-2; clone_size: .; cdr3_nt: TGTGCCAGCAGCCCCTGGGGGGGCAATCAGCCCCAGCATTTT; cdr3_aa: CASSPWGGNQPQHF
d_call: TRBD1; j_call: TRBJ1-4; v_call: TRBV11-3; clone_size: .; cdr3_nt: TGTGCCAGCAGCTCAGGGGGCGGGGATGAAAAACTGTTTTTT; cdr3_aa: CASSSGGGDEKLFF
d_call: TRBD1; j_call: TRBJ2-5; v_call: TRBV9; clone_size: .; cdr3_nt: TGTGCCAGCAGCGCCTCGACAGGGGGCGAGACCCAGTACTTC; cdr3_aa: CASSASTGGETQYF
d_call: TRBD2; j_call: TRBJ2-5; v_call: TRBV6-4; clone_size: .; cdr3_nt: TGTGCCAGCAGTGAATGGTGGGTGAGTACTAGCGGGAGGCCATCGGAGACCCAGTACTTC; cdr3_aa: CASSEWWVSTSGRPSETQYF
d_call: TRBD2; j_call: TRBJ2-7; v_call: TRBV19; clone_size: .; cdr3_nt: TGTGCCAGTAGCCAACTAGCGGCGACCTACGAGCAGTACTTC; cdr3_aa: CASSQLAATYEQYF
d_call: .; j_call: TRBJ1-3; v_call: TRBV29-1; clone_size: .; cdr3_nt: TGCAGCGTTAACAGGGGAAACACCATATATTTT; cdr3_aa: CSVNRGNTIYF
d_call: TRBD1; j_call: TRBJ1-5; v_call: TRBV6-5; clone_size: .; cdr3_nt: TGTGCCAGCAGGGACAGGCCGAATCAGCCCCAGCATTTT; cdr3_aa: CASRDRPNQPQHF
d_call: TRBD1; j_call: TRBJ2-7; v_call: TRBV5-6; clone_size: .; cdr3_nt: TGTGCCAGCAGCGTGCTGACAGGGGGCGTAAAAAACGAGCAGTACTTC; cdr3_aa: CASSVLTGGVKNEQYF
d_call: TRBD1; j_call: TRBJ1-4; v_call: TRBV15; clone_size: .; cdr3_nt: TGTGCCACCAGCCCTCGGACAGGGAGTAATGAAAAACTGTTTTTT; cdr3_aa: CATSPRTGSNEKLFF
d_call: .; j_call: TRBJ2-3; v_call: TRBV5-1; clone_size: few; cdr3_nt: TGCGCCAGCAGCCAGGGAGGGGGGAACACAGATACGCAGTATTTT; cdr3_aa: CASSQGGGNTDTQYF
d_call: TRBD1; j_call: TRBJ1-2; v_call: TRBV13; clone_size: .; cdr3_nt: TGTGCCAGCAGCTTGAACAGGGGGCGTAGCGCCTATGGCTACACCTTC; cdr3_aa: CASSLNRGRSAYGYTF
d_call: TRBD1; j_call: TRBJ2-7; v_call: TRBV6-5; clone_size: .; cdr3_nt: TGTGCCAGCAGCCTAGGGGCCAGGGGGCCATACGAGCAGTACTTC; cdr3_aa: CASSLGARGPYEQYF
d_call: TRBD2; j_call: TRBJ2-1; v_call: TRBV27; clone_size: once; cdr3_nt: TGTGCCAGCAGTCCCCGGACTAGCGGGAGGGCCGTTGTCAATGAGCAGTTCTTC; cdr3_aa: CASSPRTSGRAVVNEQFF
d_call: TRBD1; j_call: TRBJ2-7; v_call: TRBV14; clone_size: .; cdr3_nt: TGTGCCAGCAGCCAAACTCCGGGACAGGGTTCTCGGGAGCAGTACTTC; cdr3_aa: CASSQTPGQGSREQYF